One and the same sample provided the 21 T cell receptor beta chains below, sequenced in a study of neurological immune-mediated disorders. A single record per CDR3 protein comes from TCRdb applying MiXCR to the 5' RACE reads. The sample has tens of thousands of distinct CDR3 sequences; 10% are singletons. The sequenced sample consisted of PBMCs. The source is a woman aged 55-70 years with HTLV-1-associated myelopathy (HAM/TSP).

This clonotype appeared many times. The chain uses TRBV5-6 and TRBJ2-5; 8 bases agree with TRBD2. Germline loops: CDR1 SGHDT, CDR2 YYEEEE. The CDR3 runs 16 residues. V dropped 4 bases and J dropped 4; count of bases not matched to a gene: 12. This CDR3 reads CASSPLQRGFLETQYF. CDR3 DNA sequence: TGTGCCAGCAGCCCCCTCCAGCGGGGGTTTCTAGAGACCCAGTACTTC.

This clonotype was seen repeatedly, ten times or more. This chain joins TRBV20-1 and TRBJ1-5; no definite D call. Per germline, CDR1 DFQATT and CDR2 SNEGSKA (reference sequence). Trimming shortened V by 1 base and J by 4 bases, and 11 bases separated the two germline ends. This CDR3 is 14 amino acids long. The CDR3 is CSARGPQRNQPQHF. CDR3 coding DNA: TGCAGTGCTAGAGGACCCCAGCGGAATCAGCCCCAGCATTTT.

This clonotype was recorded at least ten times. CDR3 amino acids: CASSWDSLYGYTF. The CDR3, as DNA: TGTGCCAGCAGCTGGGACAGTCTCTATGGCTACACCTTC. This rearrangement joins TRBV5-4 to TRBJ1-2; the match to TRBD1 covers 7 bases. The J segment lost 4 bases and the V segment lost 3 bases, leaving 3 bases of the junction unmatched. Germline CDR1 and CDR2: SGHNT and YYREEE (reference sequence). The CDR3 contains 13 residues.

This clonotype was seen repeatedly, ten times or more. The V gene is TRBV11-2, the J gene TRBJ2-4; TRBD2 aligns across 9 bases. There are 15 residues in the CDR3. The junction had 3 bases not matched to a gene; V was cut back by 1 base and J by 5 bases. The germline V gene encodes CDR1 SGHAT and CDR2 FQNNGV. The DNA of the CDR3 is TGTGCCAGCAGCTTAGTTTTAGCGGGGGAAAACATTCAGTACTTC. It encodes CASSLVLAGENIQYF.

This clonotype is medium-sized (0.01 to 0.1%) in the sample. This chain connects TRBV27 to TRBJ1-6; 11 bases match TRBD1. The V gene's germline CDR1 is MNHEY and CDR2 SMNVEV (reference sequence). After removal of 8 bases from V and 9 bases from J, the junction contained 6 bases not matched to a gene. The CDR3 consists of 14 residues. For the CDR3, the DNA is TGTGCCAGCGCAGACGGGACAGGGGGTTCACCCCTCCACTTT. Residues: CASADGTGGSPLHF.

This clonotype occurred many times. V and J are TRBV5-1 and TRBJ2-3, with D possibly matching TRBD2 (5 bases). Trimming shortened V by 1 base and J by 1 base, and 7 bases separated the two germline ends. This CDR3 comprises 14 residues. Germline V gene sequence: CDR1 SGHRS, CDR2 YFSETQ. The CDR3 loop is CASSLYSGTDTQYF. The CDR3 coding sequence is TGCGCCAGCAGCTTGTATAGCGGCACAGATACGCAGTATTTT.

This clonotype was seen ten or more times. J is TRBJ2-7 and V is TRBV7-9; D is ambiguous. The CDR3 runs to 12 residues. V gave up 5 bases and J gave up 2 bases, with 7 bases separating them. The V gene's germline CDR1 is SEHNR and CDR2 FQNEAQ (reference sequence). In DNA, the CDR3 is TGTGCCAGCAGCGGATATCCCTACGAGCAGTACTTC. Amino acids: CASSGYPYEQYF.

Ten or more counts support this clonotype. The chain couples TRBV20-1 to TRBJ1-2; 9 bases agree with TRBD1. V dropped 2 bases and J dropped 3; count of bases not matched to a gene: 13. The germline CDR1 and CDR2 sequences are DFQATT and SNEGSKA (reference sequence). This CDR3 spans 17 amino acids. The DNA for the CDR3 is TGCAGTGCTAGACCCCCCCCGGGACGACAGGGGGACTATGGCTACACCTTC. This gives the protein CSARPPPGRQGDYGYTF.

This clonotype showed up many times. The genes are TRBV15 and TRBJ2-2, with D perhaps matching TRBD2 (7 bases). V dropped 1 base and J dropped 0 bases, with 15 bases sitting between them. CDR3 size: 18 residues. Germline CDR1 reads LNHNV; CDR2 reads YYDKDF (reference sequence). The CDR3 region is CATSRVGGGGSNTGELFF. CDR3 DNA sequence: TGTGCCACCAGCAGAGTCGGAGGGGGGGGGTCGAACACCGGGGAGCTGTTTTTT.

This clonotype came up many times. The CDR3 here is CASSLDGAADTQYF. The CDR3 coding sequence is TGTGCCAGCAGCTTAGACGGGGCCGCTGATACGCAGTATTTT. The J gene is TRBJ2-3, the V gene TRBV7-9; the D call may be TRBD1 or TRBD2 (5 bases each). The CDR3 is made up of 14 amino acids. Looked up from germline, CDR1 is SEHNR and CDR2 is FQNEAQ (reference sequence). Trimming removed 1 base at V and 6 bases at J, with 11 bases between.

The chain employs TRBV6-1 and TRBJ2-1; perhaps TRBD2 as D (5 bases). V was trimmed by 4 bases and J by 0 bases, leaving 16 bases between them. Germline lookup yields CDR1 MNHNS and CDR2 SASEGT. The CDR3 contains 17 residues. The CDR3 DNA reads as TGTGCCAGCAGTGCGGGGATATATGCCGTCTCCTACAATGAGCAGTTCTTC. The encoded protein is CASSAGIYAVSYNEQFF.

This clonotype showed up many times. In nucleotides, the CDR3 is TGCAGTGCCGGTCGGGGAAACACTGAAGCTTTCTTT. Its protein product is CSAGRGNTEAFF. The chain has TRBV20-1 and TRBJ1-1, with D unclear. The CDR3 length is 12 residues. Trimming removed 6 bases from V and 2 bases from J, with 10 bases in between. Germline CDR1 DFQATT, CDR2 SNEGSKA (reference sequence).

This clonotype was counted many times. This sequence joins TRBV3-1 and TRBJ2-6; D gene unclear. Trimming removed 4 bases at V and 2 bases at J, with 12 bases between. Per germline, CDR1 LGHDT and CDR2 YNNKEL (reference sequence). This CDR3 contains 16 residues. The CDR3 spells CASSPYGDTGANVLTF. CDR3 in DNA: TGTGCCAGCAGCCCCTATGGGGATACTGGGGCCAACGTCCTGACTTTC.

This clonotype has a count of ten or more. The V and J genes are TRBV4-1 and TRBJ2-1, with 10 bases that match TRBD2. Germline V lookup: CDR1 MGHRA, CDR2 YSYEKL. V lost 0 bases to trimming and J lost 6 bases; unmatched junction nucleotides: 8. The length of the CDR3 is 17 residues. The CDR3: CASSQDPAGGRGNEQFF. CDR3 DNA sequence: TGCGCCAGCAGCCAAGATCCAGCGGGGGGGCGAGGCAATGAGCAGTTCTTC.

There are many counts of this clonotype. The chain uses TRBV20-1 and TRBJ1-2; 10 positions match TRBD1. CDR1 is DFQATT, CDR2 SNEGSKA, per germline (reference sequence). V was pared by 5 bases and J by 3 bases, with 6 bases of the junction left unmatched. The CDR3 is 14 residues long. The CDR3 spells CSADDRGRDYGYTF. The CDR3 DNA reads as TGCAGTGCTGACGACAGGGGGCGAGACTATGGCTACACCTTC.

Ten or more counts support this clonotype. This chain links TRBV20-1 with TRBJ1-4; D is unclear. V was trimmed by 3 bases and J by 4 bases, leaving 18 bases between them. Germline lookup yields CDR1 DFQATT and CDR2 SNEGSKA (reference sequence). The CDR3 is made up of 16 amino acids. CDR3 protein: CSASGRGGFDNEKLFF. Here the CDR3 DNA reads TGCAGTGCTAGTGGGCGAGGAGGTTTCGATAATGAAAAACTGTTTTTT.

This clonotype showed up many times. The chain couples TRBV5-1 to TRBJ2-7; 9 nucleotides match TRBD1. Trimming removed 4 bases from V and 2 bases from J; junction bases left unmatched: 4. Germline-derived CDR1 and CDR2 are SGHRS and YFSETQ. The CDR3 spans 14 residues. In nucleotides, the CDR3 is TGCGCCAGCAGCCCGGGACAGGGAGCCTACGAGCAGTACTTC. It encodes CASSPGQGAYEQYF.

This clonotype was counted many times. This chain links TRBV6-1 with TRBJ2-3; 7 nucleotides agree with TRBD2. CDR1 and CDR2 (germline): MNHNS, SASEGT. The CDR3 has 15 residues. The ends lost 3 bases at V and 3 bases at J; junction bases unmatched: 6. CDR3 region: CASSDGGGGTDTQYF. The CDR3 nucleotides read TGTGCCAGCAGTGACGGAGGCGGGGGTACAGATACGCAGTATTTT.

The sample holds many counts of this clonotype. V is TRBV5-6 and J is TRBJ2-2; possible D gene TRBD2, 6 bases. The CDR3 runs 16 residues. Germline V gene sequence: CDR1 SGHDT, CDR2 YYEEEE. The V and J ends lost 1 base and 2 bases respectively, with 12 bases between them. DNA of the CDR3: TGTGCCAGCAGCTTGTTCCGGGGACTTAACACCGGGGAGCTGTTTTTT. It yields the protein CASSLFRGLNTGELFF.

This clonotype showed up many times. The chain links TRBV20-1 to TRBJ1-3; D unclear. The ends were cut back, 7 bases at V and 7 bases at J, with 11 bases in the middle. Germline assignment: CDR1 DFQATT and CDR2 SNEGSKA (reference sequence). The CDR3 loop spans 11 amino acids. The CDR3 here is CSVSLRNTIYF. In DNA, the CDR3 is TGCAGTGTTTCGCTTCGGAACACCATATATTTT.

This clonotype has a count of ten or more. The J gene is TRBJ2-7, the V gene TRBV6-6; perhaps TRBD1 as D (6 bases). The CDR3 consists of 13 residues. V was trimmed by 7 bases and J by 6 bases, leaving 16 bases between them. Germline CDR1 reads MNHNY; CDR2 reads SVGAGI (reference sequence). CDR3 sequence reads: CASTRGQGGEQYF. In DNA, the CDR3 is TGTGCCAGCACCCGGGGACAAGGCGGCGAGCAGTACTTC.